The present entry profiles one TCR beta chain with its context. Its cognate antigen has yet to be identified. Base quality data are lacking; no much larger clone is found one base away. This entry comes from a study of blood T cell repertoires in COVID-19 (dated by TCRdb to 2018 to 2020). Some background on the complete study: Samples covering the acute and convalescent phases of COVID-19 were provided by collaborators in the United States, Italy and Spain. The material from the prospective study consisted of cDNA or gDNA derived from T cells, B-cell-depleted T cells, or PBMCs. Subjects who had been exposed to COVID-19, were actively infected with it, or had recovered from it provided the deeply sampled blood TCRbeta repertoires that made up the dataset. A freely available public database, intended as a resource for researchers studying the immune response to SARS-CoV-2, is where the repertoires were released. Samples were obtained from the ongoing ImmuneRACE study (first 160 participants) and from about 1,300 subjects provided by 6 global collaborators. The sample metadata nearly always contained a de-identified subject ID, COVID-19 status, age in years and sex. Where available, HLA class I and class II types were obtained from metadata supplied by the sample provider rather than from assay-based typing. Study-level results and caveats: The amount of clinical and demographic metadata varied by source and participant and was provided uncurated.

TCRbeta CDR3 regions were amplified from genomic DNA by means of the immunoSEQ Assay, a bias-controlled multiplex PCR. On the study's bioinformatics: Nucleated cell counts per sample were estimated from amplification of reference gene primers within the assay. Sequence reads were collapsed and filtered to measure the absolute abundance of every unique TCRbeta CDR3 rearrangement. Productive Simpson clonality was computed per sample as the square root of Simpson's diversity index over productive rearrangements. TCRdb took over this immuneACCESS table, retaining in-frame rearrangements with V and J assigned. Such tables are incomplete; in checked studies, under half of the missing clones stem from an unresolved V gene, and the remainder is unexplained. V, J and clone size derive from that table, while D and trimming were established from the DNA sequence. A total of about 150,000 clones appear in this sample, approximately 90% of them only once. The top ten clonotypes cover about 4% of the sample.

Trimming costs V 0 bases and J 5 bases, and their ends lie 13 bases apart. The CDR3 covers 15 residues, taking in both the cysteine and the phenylalanine. Only the CDR3 DNA is retained, 45 bases long and in frame from the first base. Via the germline V gene, CDR1 is SGHTA and CDR2 FQGTGA. Whole blood was collected in K2EDTA tubes by collaborating institutions according to the institutions' own protocols. For TCRbeta analysis, collaborators shipped samples as frozen whole blood, isolated PBMCs, or DNA extracted from either of those sample types. The chain links TRBV7-3 with TRBJ2-5; 6 matching bases give a weak D call of TRBD2. Sequencing was performed on peripheral blood. The receptor's source is an older woman with active or convalescent COVID-19. The CDR3: CASSLTGGGWETQYF. The nucleotide sequence is given as TGTGCCAGCAGCTTAACCGGGGGTGGTTGGGAGACCCAGTACTTC.